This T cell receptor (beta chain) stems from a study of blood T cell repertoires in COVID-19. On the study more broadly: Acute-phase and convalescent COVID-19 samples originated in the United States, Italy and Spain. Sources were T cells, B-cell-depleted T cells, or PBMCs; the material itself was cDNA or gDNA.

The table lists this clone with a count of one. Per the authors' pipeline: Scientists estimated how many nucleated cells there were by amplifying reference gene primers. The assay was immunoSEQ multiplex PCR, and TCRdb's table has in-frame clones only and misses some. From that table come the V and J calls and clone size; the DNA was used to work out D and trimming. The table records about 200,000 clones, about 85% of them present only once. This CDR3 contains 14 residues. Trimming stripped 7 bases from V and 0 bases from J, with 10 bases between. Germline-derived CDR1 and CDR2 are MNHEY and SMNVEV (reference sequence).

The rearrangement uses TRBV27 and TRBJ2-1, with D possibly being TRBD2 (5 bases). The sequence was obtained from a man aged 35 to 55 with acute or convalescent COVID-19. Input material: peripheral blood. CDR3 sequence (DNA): TGTGCCAGCACAATTGGAGGCTCCTACAATGAGCAGTTCTTC. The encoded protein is CASTIGGSYNEQFF.